The next 23 T cell receptor beta chains were all read from a single sample in a study of spatial heterogeneity in lung cancer. TCRdb analysed the 5' RACE reads with MiXCR anew, one entry per CDR3 protein. Of about 12,000 distinct CDR3 sequences listed, 3.5% to 4% are singletons. Indicated time point: sample taken at primary tumor resection. Sample: PBMCs, taken at surgery. The receptors were sampled from a male donor with early-stage non-small cell lung cancer.

This clonotype was recorded at least ten times. V gene TRBV4-1 combines with J gene TRBJ2-1; tentative D call: TRBD2 (6 bases). Germline V gene lookup returns CDR1 MGHRA and CDR2 YSYEKL. Trimming took off 2 bases at V and 6 bases at J, with 23 bases between the two ends. The CDR3 consists of 18 residues. CDR3 nucleotide sequence: TGCGCCAGCAGCCAAAACCCGGTTGGGCTAAGGAGGGGCAATGAGCAGTTCTTC. Protein sequence: CASSQNPVGLRRGNEQFF.

V is TRBV30 and J is TRBJ1-1; tentative D call: TRBD1 (6 bases). This CDR3 is built from 13 residues. Germline-derived CDR1 and CDR2 are GTSNPN and SVGIG (reference sequence). The germline V and J ends were trimmed by 2 bases and 1 base, with 8 bases remaining between them. In nucleotides, the CDR3 is TGTGCCTGGAGTCAAGGGGGGAACACTGAAGCTTTCTTT. Amino acid sequence: CAWSQGGNTEAFF.

This clonotype was counted at least ten times. The chain combines TRBV12-3 or TRBV12-4 with TRBJ2-3; 7 bases map to TRBD2. J gave up 3 bases and V 3 bases, and 9 bases lay outside the gene matches. The CDR3 is 16 amino acids. In nucleotides, the CDR3 is TGTGCCAGCAGTTTTACCGCGGGAGTGGGAACAGATACGCAGTATTTT. Translating it yields CASSFTAGVGTDTQYF.

This clonotype appeared many times. The rearrangement links TRBV29-1 to TRBJ2-3; 9 bases are a match to TRBD1. V lost 6 bases to trimming and J lost 6 bases; unmatched junction nucleotides: 10. CDR1 and CDR2 from the germline V gene are SQVTM and ANQGSEA. The CDR3 length is 14 residues. CDR3 region: CSVPGQGLLDTQYF. CDR3 nucleotide sequence: TGCAGCGTGCCGGGACAGGGATTGTTGGATACGCAGTATTTT.

This clonotype counts as medium-sized. V usage is TRBV4-3 and J usage is TRBJ2-1; possible D gene TRBD2, 6 bases. This CDR3 is built from 15 residues. The ends were cut back, 0 bases at V and 4 bases at J, with 10 bases in the middle. Per germline, CDR1 LGHNA and CDR2 YSLEER. The CDR3 DNA sequence: TGCGCCAGCAGCCAAGATGGGGGGTCGTACAATGAGCAGTTCTTC. Its translation is CASSQDGGSYNEQFF.

This clonotype was picked up many times. This rearrangement joins TRBV6-5 to TRBJ1-1; tentatively, D is TRBD1 (5 bases). Germline V gives CDR1 MNHEY, CDR2 SVGAGI. The CDR3 has 16 amino acids. V was cut by 0 bases and J by 5 bases, with 16 bases left in between. The CDR3 region has the DNA TGTGCCAGCAGTTACTCGAAGGGACTGCGAACGACTGAAGCTTTCTTT. It specifies CASSYSKGLRTTEAFF.

This clonotype was found many times. The chain combines TRBV11-2 with TRBJ2-6; D is possibly TRBD1 or TRBD2 (7 bases each). The germline gives CDR1 SGHAT, CDR2 FQNNGV. V lost 4 bases and J lost 0, with 19 bases in between. The CDR3 sequence is 19 residues long. CDR3 in amino acids: CASSWGGGRLASGANVLTF. CDR3 bases: TGTGCCAGCAGCTGGGGAGGGGGCAGACTCGCCTCTGGGGCCAACGTCCTGACTTTC.

This clonotype was observed many times. The CDR3 sequence: CASSVFPGDTGELFF. In nucleotides, the CDR3 is TGTGCCAGCAGCGTTTTCCCCGGGGACACCGGGGAGCTGTTTTTT. The V call is TRBV9, the J call TRBJ2-2; TRBD2 is a possible D gene (5 bases). The CDR3 spans 15 residues. Germline CDR1 is SGDLS and CDR2 is YYNGEE. V was trimmed by 2 bases and J by 3 bases, leaving 11 bases between them.

This chain uses TRBV6-2 or TRBV6-3 with TRBJ1-1, with TRBD1 as a possible D gene (6 bases). V lost 2 bases, J lost 7 bases, and 14 bases lay in between. This CDR3 contains 14 residues. Germline V CDR1 and CDR2: MNHEY, SVGEGT. CDR3 sequence reads: CASSYGQLGGEAFF. The CDR3 DNA reads as TGTGCCAGCAGTTACGGACAGCTCGGCGGTGAAGCTTTCTTT.

This clonotype was recorded at least ten times. V and J are TRBV11-2 and TRBJ2-2; D is perhaps TRBD1 (6 bases). CDR1 and CDR2 (germline): SGHAT, FQNNGV. The CDR3 is made up of 15 amino acids. The V and J ends lost 1 base and 4 bases respectively, with 10 bases between them. The CDR3 DNA reads TGTGCCAGCAGCTTAGCAGGGGCAATCACCGGGGAGCTGTTTTTT. It yields the protein CASSLAGAITGELFF.

Here the CDR3 DNA reads TGTGCCAGCACCACAGGGGGAGAGCAGTACTTC. It encodes CASTTGGEQYF. This chain links TRBV6-2 or TRBV6-3 with TRBJ2-7, with 8 bases aligning to TRBD1. The junction had 3 bases not matched to a gene; V was cut back by 7 bases and J by 7 bases. CDR3 length equals 11 residues. CDR1 and CDR2 (germline): MNHEY, SVGEGT.

This clonotype appeared many times. This chain joins TRBV19 and TRBJ2-1; 12 nucleotides agree with TRBD2. Germline V lookup: CDR1 LNHDA, CDR2 SQIVND (reference sequence). V shed 1 base, J shed 7 bases, and the junction held 2 bases outside the gene matches. The CDR3 sequence is 15 residues long. The CDR3 nucleotides are TGTGCCAGTAGTATAGGGACTAGCGGGATAAATGAGCAGTTCTTC. It encodes CASSIGTSGINEQFF.

This clonotype was picked up many times. This chain links TRBV30 with TRBJ2-3; tentative D call: TRBD1 (5 bases). Germline-derived CDR1 and CDR2 are GTSNPN and SVGIG (reference sequence). The CDR3 covers 15 residues. Trimming cost V 0 bases and J 2 bases, with 12 bases left between them. The CDR3 here is CAWSVPPGYTDTQYF. Here the CDR3 DNA reads TGTGCCTGGAGTGTACCCCCAGGGTACACAGATACGCAGTATTTT.

In this sample, this clonotype turned up many times. V is TRBV2 and J is TRBJ2-5; 10 bases are a match to TRBD2. J gave up 5 bases and V 5 bases, and 8 bases lay outside the gene matches. This CDR3 comprises 15 residues. Germline V gene lookup returns CDR1 SNHLY and CDR2 FYNNEI. The CDR3 spells CASSLAGVPLETQYF. As DNA, the CDR3 is TGTGCCAGCAGTCTAGCGGGAGTGCCTCTGGAGACCCAGTACTTC.

V usage is TRBV19 and J usage is TRBJ1-5; D perhaps matches TRBD1 (6 bases). V was clipped by 3 bases and J by 3 bases, with 9 bases between them. The CDR3 covers 14 residues. Germline V lookup: CDR1 LNHDA, CDR2 SQIVND (reference sequence). This CDR3 is CASSMWTDNQPQHF. The DNA for the CDR3 is TGTGCCAGTAGTATGTGGACAGACAATCAGCCCCAGCATTTT.

This clonotype has at least ten counts. As DNA, the CDR3 is TGTGCCAGCAGGCAGTTAGGGGCCATTCGCGGCTATGGCTACACCTTC. This gives the protein CASRQLGAIRGYGYTF. J is TRBJ1-2 and V is TRBV6-5; D possibly corresponds to TRBD1 (5 bases). Trimming removed 6 bases from V and 4 bases from J, with 21 bases in between. CDR3 length equals 16 residues. The V gene's germline CDR1 is MNHEY and CDR2 SVGAGI.

The chain uses TRBV25-1 and TRBJ2-2; 9 nucleotides line up with TRBD2. Trimming at V came to 3 bases and at J to 6 bases, leaving 8 bases not matched to a gene. The V gene's germline CDR1 is MGHDK and CDR2 SYGVNS. CDR3 length: 16 amino acids. The DNA for the CDR3 is TGTGCCAGCAGTGATAGGCGGGAGGGCCTCCCCGGGGAGCTGTTTTTT. Protein: CASSDRREGLPGELFF.

This clonotype was counted ten times or more. The CDR3 loop reads CASSEQGGRETQYF. In DNA form, the CDR3 reads TGTGCCAGCAGCGAACAGGGGGGAAGAGAGACCCAGTACTTC. The chain couples TRBV7-3 to TRBJ2-5, with 8 bases fitting TRBD1. This CDR3 spans 14 amino acids. Trimming took 5 bases from V and 4 from J; bases not matched to a gene: 6. The germline CDR1 and CDR2 sequences are SGHTA and FQGTGA.

The chain has TRBV20-1 and TRBJ2-1; 11 bases fit TRBD2. V shed 3 bases and J 0 bases; nucleotides not matched to a gene: 7. The CDR3 contains 17 residues. The V gene's germline CDR1 is DFQATT and CDR2 SNEGSKA (reference sequence). The CDR3 reads CSASGTSGKSSYNEQFF. Written as DNA, the CDR3 is TGCAGTGCTAGCGGGACTAGCGGCAAAAGCTCCTACAATGAGCAGTTCTTC.

There are many counts of this clonotype. The chain couples TRBV7-9 to TRBJ1-2; TRBD1 is a possible D gene (5 bases). This CDR3 comprises 14 residues. V was cut by 4 bases and J by 4 bases, with 13 bases left in between. Per the germline V gene, CDR1 is SEHNR and CDR2 is FQNEAQ (reference sequence). The CDR3 DNA reads as TGTGCCAGCAGCTCACCGGGACGGCGCTATGGCTACACCTTC. Translation: CASSSPGRRYGYTF.

This clonotype was observed many times. The chain uses TRBV12-3 or TRBV12-4 and TRBJ2-1; 7 bases align to TRBD2. Unmatched junction bases numbered 10, after V lost 0 bases and J lost 8 bases. The CDR3 loop spans 16 amino acids. CDR3 sequence (DNA): TGTGCCAGCAGTTTAGCGAGTAGGATGGCGGGGGATGAGCAGTTCTTC. This encodes CASSLASRMAGDEQFF.

The V call is TRBV25-1, the J call TRBJ2-5; no clear D. V was clipped by 4 bases and J by 7 bases, with 7 bases between them. This CDR3 has 11 residues. Germline V CDR1 and CDR2: MGHDK, SYGVNS. The CDR3 nucleotides are TGTGCCAGCAGTGGGGCCCGGACCCAGTACTTC. It is translated as CASSGARTQYF. Filled out from reference TRBV25-1 and TRBJ2-5, the complete variable domain reads EADIYQTPRYLVIGTGKKITLECSQTMGHDKMYWYQQDPGMELHLIHYSYGVNSTEKGDLSSESTVSRIRTEHFPLTLESARPSHTSQYLCASSGARTQYFGPGTRLLVL.

This clonotype appeared many times. The J gene is TRBJ2-5, the V gene TRBV29-1; TRBD1 matches 11 bases. J lost 7 bases, V lost 6 bases, and 13 bases had no gene match. The V gene's germline CDR1 is SQVTM and CDR2 ANQGSEA. This CDR3 has 15 residues. The CDR3, as DNA: TGCAGCGTCCAGAACAGGACAGGGGGCGCTGGGACCCAGTACTTC. Protein product: CSVQNRTGGAGTQYF.